Given below is one T cell receptor beta chain in context. Antigen: not known. Primers: 60 Vbeta forward and 13 Jbeta reverse. The protocol was immunoSEQ multiplex PCR, while the TCRdb copy is restricted to in-frame clones and leaves out a portion. The specimen's table records some 120,000 clones. These data are taken from a study of cytomegalovirus exposure and HLA in healthy donors. The germline CDR1 and CDR2 sequences are LNHNV and YYDKDF (reference sequence). CDR3 length equals 15 residues. The germline V and J ends were trimmed by 0 bases and 7 bases, with 15 bases remaining between them. The study's findings and limits: An assumption of roughly uniform sequencing depth across donors underlay the presence/absence analyses. The classifier reportedly diagnosed cytomegalovirus status with high specificity and sensitivity. Some TCR beta chains (164 of them) were listed as cytomegalovirus-associated.

The chain employs TRBV15 and TRBJ2-5; possibly TRBD2 for D (5 bases). This TCR was sampled from a man between 25 and 39 years old in good health and CMV-seronegative. Sequencing was carried out using PBMCs. The CDR3 reads CATSRDIASEGTQYF. The DNA of the CDR3 is TGTGCCACCAGCAGAGATATCGCCTCCGAGGGGACCCAGTACTTC. Full variable domain (remainder filled in from reference TRBV15 and TRBJ2-5): DAMVIQNPRYQVTQFGKPVTLSCSQTLNHNVMYWYQQKSSQAPKLLFHYYDKDFNNEADTPDNFQSRRPNTSFCFLDIRSPGLGDTAMYLCATSRDIASEGTQYFGPGTRLLVL.